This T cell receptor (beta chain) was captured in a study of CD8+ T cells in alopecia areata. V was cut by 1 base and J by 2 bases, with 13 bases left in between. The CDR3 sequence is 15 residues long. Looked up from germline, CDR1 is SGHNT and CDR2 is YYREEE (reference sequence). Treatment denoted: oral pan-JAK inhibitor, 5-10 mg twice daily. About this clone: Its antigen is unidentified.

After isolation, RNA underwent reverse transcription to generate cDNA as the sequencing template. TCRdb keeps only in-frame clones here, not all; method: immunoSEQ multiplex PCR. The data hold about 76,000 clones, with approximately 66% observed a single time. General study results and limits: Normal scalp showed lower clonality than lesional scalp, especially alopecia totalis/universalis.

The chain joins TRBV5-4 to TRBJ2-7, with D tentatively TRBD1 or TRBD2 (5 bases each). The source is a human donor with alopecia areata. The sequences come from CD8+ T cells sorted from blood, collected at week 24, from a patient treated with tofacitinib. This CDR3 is CASSLQGDPAYEQYF. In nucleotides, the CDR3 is TGTGCCAGCAGCTTGCAGGGAGACCCTGCCTACGAGCAGTACTTC.